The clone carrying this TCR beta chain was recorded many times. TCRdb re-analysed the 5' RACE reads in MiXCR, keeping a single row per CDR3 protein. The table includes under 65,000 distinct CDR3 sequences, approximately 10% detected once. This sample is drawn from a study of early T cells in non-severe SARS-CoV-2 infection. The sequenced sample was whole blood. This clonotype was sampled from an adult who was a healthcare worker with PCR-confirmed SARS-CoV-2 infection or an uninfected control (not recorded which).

CDR3 sequence reads: CASSYQGGQYF. The CDR3 DNA follows: TGTGCCAGCAGTTACCAGGGCGGACAGTACTTC. J is TRBJ2-5 and V is TRBV6-5, with a possible D match to TRBD1 (5 bases). The CDR3 has 11 amino acids. The V gene lost 2 bases and the J gene lost 11 bases, with 9 bases spanning the gap. Germline V gives CDR1 MNHEY, CDR2 SVGAGI.